Presented here are 12 T cell receptor beta chains from one specimen sequenced in a study of T cell repertoires in cytomegalovirus infection. Antigen specificity for these receptors is unknown. MiXCR was run by TCRdb on the reads, yielding one entry per CDR3 protein. Among around 100,000 distinct CDR3 sequences listed, roughly a tenth were seen once. Sequenced sample: PBMCs, sequenced either directly or after in vitro stimulation (not recorded which). These receptors came from a human donor in good health (CMV status not recorded). Some clones in this sample may be carry-over from other donors' samples.

This clonotype has a count of ten or more. The chain employs TRBV7-3 and TRBJ1-1; no clear D. CDR3 length: 15 residues. Germline V gives CDR1 SGHTA, CDR2 FQGTGA. Deletions cut 0 bases from V and 1 base from J, with 9 bases between. CDR3 region: CASSLTNNKNTEAFF. In nucleotides, the CDR3 is TGTGCCAGCAGCTTAACGAATAACAAGAACACTGAAGCTTTCTTT.

The table lists this clonotype with a few counts. The chain combines TRBV18 with TRBJ2-7; 7 nucleotides match TRBD2. The junction had 3 bases not matched to a gene; V was cut back by 0 bases and J by 1 base. Germline V CDR1 and CDR2: KGHSH, LQKENI. The CDR3 spans 15 residues. The CDR3 loop reads CASSPPGLKSYEQYF. The DNA for the CDR3 is TGTGCCAGCTCACCACCGGGACTAAAATCCTACGAGCAGTACTTC.

The table lists this clonotype with a few counts. The rearrangement uses TRBV19 and TRBJ2-6; possibly TRBD1 for D (6 bases). V lost 8 bases, J lost 1 base, and 9 bases lay in between. Per germline, CDR1 LNHDA and CDR2 SQIVND (reference sequence). The length of the CDR3 is 14 residues. CDR3 in DNA: TGTGCCAGTTCCACAGGGTCTGGGGCCAACGTCCTGACTTTC. This codes for CASSTGSGANVLTF.

At least ten counts were recorded for this clonotype. The chain carries TRBV7-6 and TRBJ2-1; 7 bases line up with TRBD2. Per germline, CDR1 SGHVS and CDR2 FNYEAQ. J gave up 4 bases and V 5 bases, and 5 bases lay outside the gene matches. CDR3 length: 14 amino acids. The CDR3, as DNA: TGTGCCAGCAGCGCTAGCGGCGCTTACAATGAGCAGTTCTTC. Amino acids: CASSASGAYNEQFF.

This rearrangement joins TRBV7-8 to TRBJ2-2; D ambiguous. This CDR3 spans 15 amino acids. In germline, CDR1 is SGHVS, CDR2 FQNEAQ. V was pared by 2 bases and J by 6 bases, with 13 bases between. The CDR3 nucleotides read TGTGCCAGCAGCTTAAGGATCGGCGACGCCGGGGAGCTGTTTTTT. This translates into CASSLRIGDAGELFF.

This clonotype has at least ten counts. This chain uses TRBV7-2 with TRBJ2-3, with 10 bases lining up with TRBD2. The V and J ends lost 5 bases and 5 bases, in that order; junction bases with no gene match: 13. The CDR3 spans 17 residues. CDR1 and CDR2 from the germline V gene are SGHTA and FQGNSA. The CDR3 region has the DNA TGTGCCAGCAGCCCCCAGAGCGGGAGGGCCTTGGGAGATACGCAGTATTTT. The encoded protein is CASSPQSGRALGDTQYF.

V gene TRBV19 combines with J gene TRBJ1-1; D is undetermined. Trimming cost V 4 bases and J 4 bases, with 10 bases left between them. This CDR3 contains 13 residues. Germline V CDR1 and CDR2: LNHDA, SQIVND (reference sequence). The CDR3 nucleotides are TGTGCCAGTAGTAGGGATGCGGCCACTGAAGCTTTCTTT. Amino acids: CASSRDAATEAFF. The full variable domain, rest sourced from reference TRBV19 and TRBJ1-1, is DGGITQSPKYLFRKEGQNVTLSCEQNLNHDAMYWYRQDPGQGLRLIYYSQIVNDFQKGDIAEGYSVSREKKESFPLTVTSAQKNPTAFYLCASSRDAATEAFFGQGTRLTVV.

At least ten counts were recorded for this clonotype. This chain connects TRBV5-6 to TRBJ2-6; D may be TRBD2 (6 bases). Trimming removed 1 base from V and 1 base from J, with 21 bases in between. CDR1 is SGHDT, CDR2 YYEEEE, per germline. The CDR3 spans 20 residues. This CDR3 reads CASSLNPEVWRVSGANVLTF. In DNA form, the CDR3 reads TGTGCCAGCAGCTTGAATCCCGAGGTGTGGAGGGTGTCTGGGGCCAACGTCCTGACTTTC. Using reference TRBV5-6 and TRBJ2-6 for the parts outside the CDR3, the full variable domain is DAGVTQSPTHLIKTRGQQVTLRCSPKSGHDTVSWYQQALGQGPQFIFQYYEEEERQRGNFPDRFSGHQFPNYSSELNVNALLLGDSALYLCASSLNPEVWRVSGANVLTFGAGSRLTVL.

This clonotype was counted a few times. The chain couples TRBV6-2 or TRBV6-3 to TRBJ2-1; D perhaps matches TRBD2 (6 bases). CDR1 is MNHEY and CDR2 is SVGEGT in the germline V gene. V shed 7 bases and J shed 2 bases, with 15 bases lying between them. The CDR3 consists of 15 residues. DNA for the CDR3: TGTGCCAGCATCCTCGGAGTAGCGGCCTACAATGAGCAGTTCTTC. This gives the protein CASILGVAAYNEQFF.

CDR3 in amino acids: CSVGGLAVNNEQFF. The CDR3 nucleotides are TGCAGCGTCGGGGGACTAGCGGTGAACAATGAGCAGTTCTTC. This chain uses TRBV29-1 with TRBJ2-1; 11 positions match TRBD2. Germline assignment: CDR1 SQVTM and CDR2 ANQGSEA. This CDR3 contains 14 residues. The V gene end was trimmed by 6 bases and the J gene end by 5 bases; junction bases not matched to a gene: 6.

On this clonotype: A read error may explain this, as a much larger clone is one base away. This chain connects TRBV7-2 to TRBJ2-5; D perhaps matches TRBD2 (6 bases). This CDR3 spans 14 amino acids. Trimming pared 3 bases from V and 4 bases from J, leaving 12 bases between. CDR1 and CDR2 (germline): SGHTA, FQGNSA. CDR3 sequence reads: CASSFGGSRETQYF. For the CDR3, the DNA is TGTGCCAGCAGCTTTGGGGGGTCGAGAGAGACCCAGTACTTC.

This clonotype was detected ten times or more. DNA for the CDR3: TGTGCCAGCAGTTTAACGGGGAGTTACTACAATGAGCAGTTCTTC. Protein sequence: CASSLTGSYYNEQFF. This chain joins TRBV27 and TRBJ2-1, with D possibly matching TRBD2 (5 bases). The germline gives CDR1 MNHEY, CDR2 SMNVEV (reference sequence). V lost 2 bases and J 3 bases, leaving 11 bases between the germline ends. The length of the CDR3 is 15 residues.